These 10 T cell receptor beta chains originate from one sample sequenced in a study of cytomegalovirus exposure and HLA in healthy donors. Vbeta (60) and Jbeta (13) primers were used in the PCR. Sequencing was performed with immunoSEQ multiplex PCR; in TCRdb, only in-frame clones are kept and a portion is missing. Of about 65,000 clones in the sample, more than 75% were seen once. The sequencing sample was made of PBMCs. All receptors come from a girl aged 5-17 years in good health and CMV-seropositive.

The chain carries TRBV7-9 and TRBJ2-3; no clear D. Trimming cost V 0 bases and J 5 bases, with 12 bases left between them. This CDR3 contains 15 residues. CDR1 and CDR2 (germline): SEHNR, FQNEAQ (reference sequence). The CDR3 nucleotides read TGTGCCAGCAGCTTAGCGCGAGTAGCAATAGATACGCAGTATTTT. Translated, it gives CASSLARVAIDTQYF.

This sequence joins TRBV5-4 and TRBJ2-4, with TRBD1 identical over 9 bases. V trimming: 3 bases; J trimming: 5 bases; junction bases outside the gene matches: 9. This CDR3 spans 16 amino acids. CDR1 and CDR2 (germline): SGHNT, YYREEE (reference sequence). In nucleotides, the CDR3 is TGTGCCAGCAGCTGGGGACAGGGTTGGGGGCAAAACATTCAGTACTTC. It is translated as CASSWGQGWGQNIQYF. Combining the CDR3 with reference TRBV5-4 and TRBJ2-4 gives the whole variable domain ETGVTQSPTHLIKTRGQQVTLRCSSQSGHNTVSWYQQALGQGPQFIFQYYREEENGRGNFPPRFSGLQFPNYSSELNVNALELDDSALYLCASSWGQGWGQNIQYFGAGTRLSVL.

This rearrangement joins TRBV6-5 to TRBJ1-4; 8 nucleotides align to TRBD1. Germline V lookup: CDR1 MNHEY, CDR2 SVGAGI. The CDR3 totals 15 residues. V shed 6 bases and J 6 bases; nucleotides not matched to a gene: 9. CDR3 DNA sequence: TGTGCCAGCAGCCAGATCGGGACAGGAGATGAAAAACTGTTTTTT. This encodes CASSQIGTGDEKLFF.

The gene calls are TRBV15 and TRBJ2-7, with D tentatively TRBD1 (5 bases). V was trimmed by 1 base and J by 2 bases, leaving 12 bases between them. CDR1 is LNHNV and CDR2 is YYDKDF in the germline V gene (reference sequence). The CDR3 has 15 amino acids. The DNA for the CDR3 is TGTGCCACCAGCAGAGTCTCCAGGGTCCCCTACGAGCAGTACTTC. Its protein product is CATSRVSRVPYEQYF.

In DNA, the CDR3 is TGTGCCAGCAGCCTTCAGTCGAGCAATCAGCCCCAGCATTTT. Translation: CASSLQSSNQPQHF. The chain is built from TRBV7-2 and TRBJ1-5, with D unresolved. Germline V gene data show CDR1 as SGHTA and CDR2 as FQGNSA. The germline V and J ends were trimmed by 5 bases and 1 base, with 9 bases remaining between them. This CDR3 region has 14 residues.

CDR3 sequence (DNA): TGTGCCAGCAGCCGGACAGGGGAAGGCTACACCTTC. Translation: CASSRTGEGYTF. The chain joins TRBV5-4 to TRBJ1-2; 9 bases line up with TRBD1. CDR1 is SGHNT, CDR2 YYREEE, per germline (reference sequence). This CDR3 has 12 amino acids. After removal of 4 bases from V and 8 bases from J, the junction contained 3 bases not matched to a gene.

The J gene is TRBJ2-7, the V gene TRBV20-1; no clear D gene. The germline CDR1 and CDR2 sequences are DFQATT and SNEGSKA (reference sequence). The V end lost 0 bases, the J end lost 4 bases, and 4 bases lay between the germline ends. The CDR3 contains 11 residues. The CDR3 loop is CSARDQYEQYF. CDR3 coding DNA: TGCAGTGCTAGAGACCAGTACGAGCAGTACTTC.

The rearrangement links TRBV7-2 to TRBJ2-3; unclear D gene. CDR3 length: 14 residues. The germline gives CDR1 SGHTA, CDR2 FQGNSA. The ends were cut back, 0 bases at V and 6 bases at J, with 10 bases in the middle. DNA for the CDR3: TGTGCCAGCAGCTTAGCAGAGCTCGGGGATACGCAGTATTTT. This translates into CASSLAELGDTQYF.

This chain joins TRBV25-1 and TRBJ2-7; 7 nucleotides agree with TRBD1. Germline V gene sequence: CDR1 MGHDK, CDR2 SYGVNS. The CDR3 totals 15 residues. V gave up 6 bases and J gave up 1 base; unmatched junction bases: 9. The CDR3 bases are TGTGCCAGCAGCCACGGACAGGCCGGTTCCTACGAGCAGTACTTC. This translates into CASSHGQAGSYEQYF.

The J gene is TRBJ2-5, the V gene TRBV30, with D possibly being TRBD1 (5 bases). The closer fit of TRBJ2-7 to the DNA end suggests the J call may be wrong. Germline CDR1 reads GTSNPN; CDR2 reads SVGIG (reference sequence). This CDR3 region has 16 residues. This CDR3 reads CAWRTHRTPGSYEQYF. As DNA, the CDR3 is TGTGCCTGGCGCACACACAGGACCCCAGGGTCCTACGAGCAGTACTTC.